One sample yielded the 5 T cell receptor beta chains listed below, sequenced in a study of early T cells in non-severe SARS-CoV-2 infection. One entry per CDR3 protein, called by TCRdb with MiXCR from the 5' RACE reads. The data hold about 80,000 distinct CDR3 sequences, with around 13% observed a single time. Input material: whole blood. The receptors were gathered from an adult who was a healthcare worker with PCR-confirmed SARS-CoV-2 infection or an uninfected control (not recorded which).

Only a few counts were recorded for this clonotype. The chain couples TRBV2 to TRBJ2-1, with D perhaps TRBD1 (6 bases). V was pared by 6 bases and J by 9 bases, with 9 bases between. The CDR3 spans 11 residues. Germline assignment: CDR1 SNHLY and CDR2 FYNNEI. The CDR3 reads CASSAGVEQFF. CDR3 nucleotides: TGTGCCAGCAGCGCAGGGGTTGAGCAGTTCTTC.

This clonotype was detected many times. CDR3 residues: CASSVTREQPQHF. CDR3 coding DNA: TGTGCCAGCAGCGTTACAAGGGAGCAGCCCCAGCATTTT. The rearrangement links TRBV7-2 to TRBJ1-5; no definite D call. This CDR3 has 13 residues. V lost 5 bases and J 7 bases, leaving 12 bases between the germline ends. Germline V gene data show CDR1 as SGHTA and CDR2 as FQGNSA.

The chain recombines TRBV27 with TRBJ2-1; D is possibly TRBD1 (6 bases). There are 15 residues in the CDR3. In germline, CDR1 is MNHEY, CDR2 SMNVEV (reference sequence). The ends were cut back, 4 bases at V and 6 bases at J, with 16 bases in the middle. The CDR3 nucleotides are TGTGCCAGCAGTTCGGTGAGGGGGTCACGCAATGAGCAGTTCTTC. This gives the protein CASSSVRGSRNEQFF.

This clonotype was counted at least ten times. The rearrangement joins TRBV29-1 to TRBJ1-2; D is undetermined. The germline CDR1 and CDR2 sequences are SQVTM and ANQGSEA. CDR3 size: 13 residues. Deletions cut 4 bases from V and 2 bases from J, with 11 bases between. CDR3 nucleotides: TGCAGCGTTGGGGCCAGCTACAACTATGGCTACACCTTC. Translating it yields CSVGASYNYGYTF.

This clonotype was found many times. The rearrangement links TRBV7-9 to TRBJ2-1; 7 nucleotides agree with TRBD2. CDR3 length equals 16 residues. Germline CDR1 is SEHNR and CDR2 is FQNEAQ (reference sequence). V lost 1 base and J lost 7; bases outside the gene matches: 10. DNA for the CDR3: TGTGCCAGCAGCTTAGGAGGGGCTAGCGGTGGGAATGAGCAGTTCTTC. It yields the protein CASSLGGASGGNEQFF.